Reported below is one T cell receptor (beta chain). This entry is derived from a study of blood T cell repertoires in COVID-19. Germline V gene data show CDR1 as SGHTA and CDR2 as FQGNSA. The CDR3 consists of 16 residues. Trimming stripped 3 bases from V and 0 bases from J, with 12 bases between. TCRdb keeps only in-frame clones here, not all; method: immunoSEQ multiplex PCR. The sample carries fewer than 250,000 clones, over 70% recorded once. The source of this sequence is a woman in her fifties or sixties with acute or convalescent COVID-19. The genes are TRBV7-2 and TRBJ1-3; D is unclear. Sequencing input: peripheral blood. The CDR3 reads CASSFGNSLSGNTIYF. For the CDR3, the DNA is TGTGCCAGCAGCTTCGGGAACTCCCTCTCTGGAAACACCATATATTTT.